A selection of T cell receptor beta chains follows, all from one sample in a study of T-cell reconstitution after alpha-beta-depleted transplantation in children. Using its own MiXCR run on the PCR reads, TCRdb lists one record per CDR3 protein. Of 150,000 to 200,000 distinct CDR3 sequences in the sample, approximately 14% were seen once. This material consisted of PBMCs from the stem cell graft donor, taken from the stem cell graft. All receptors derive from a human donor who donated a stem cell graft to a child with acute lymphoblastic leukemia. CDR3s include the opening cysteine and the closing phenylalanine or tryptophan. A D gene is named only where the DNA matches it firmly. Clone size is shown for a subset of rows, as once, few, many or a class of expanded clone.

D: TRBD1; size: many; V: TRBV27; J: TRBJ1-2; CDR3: CASSLLSGGPAYGYTF; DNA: TGTGCCAGCAGTTTATTGTCAGGGGGGCCGGCTTATGGCTACACCTTC
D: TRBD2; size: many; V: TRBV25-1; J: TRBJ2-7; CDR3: CASSESPSGKYEQYF; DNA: TGTGCCAGCAGTGAATCCCCTAGCGGAAAATACGAGCAGTACTTC
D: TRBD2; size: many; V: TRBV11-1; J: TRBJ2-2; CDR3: CASSSGRGAGELFF; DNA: TGTGCCAGCAGCTCCGGACGGGGGGCCGGGGAGCTGTTTTTT
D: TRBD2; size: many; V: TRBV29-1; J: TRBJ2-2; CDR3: CSPGRTSDGDTGELFF; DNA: TGCAGCCCTGGGCGGACTAGCGATGGGGACACCGGGGAGCTGTTTTTT
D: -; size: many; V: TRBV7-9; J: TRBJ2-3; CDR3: CASSPVTLFTDTQYF; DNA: TGTGCCAGCAGCCCGGTCACACTTTTCACAGATACGCAGTATTTT
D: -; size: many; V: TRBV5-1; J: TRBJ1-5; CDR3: CASSLEGGNQPQHF; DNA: TGCGCCAGCAGCTTGGAGGGCGGCAATCAGCCCCAGCATTTT
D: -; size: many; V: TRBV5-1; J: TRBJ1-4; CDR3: CASSLEDNEKLFF; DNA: TGCGCCAGCAGCCTGGAAGATAATGAAAAACTGTTTTTT
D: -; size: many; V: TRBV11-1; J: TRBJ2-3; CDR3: CASSLAPGERADTQYF; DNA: TGTGCCAGCAGCTTAGCGCCGGGGGAACGGGCAGATACGCAGTATTTT
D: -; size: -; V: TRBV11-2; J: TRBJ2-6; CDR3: CASSPLDRAGANGLTF; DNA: TGTGCCAGCAGCCCCCTGGACCGTGCTGGGGCCAACGGCCTGACTTTC
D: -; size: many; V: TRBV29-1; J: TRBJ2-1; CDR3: CSVNRDVSYNEQFF; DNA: TGCAGCGTTAATAGGGACGTCTCCTACAATGAGCAGTTCTTC
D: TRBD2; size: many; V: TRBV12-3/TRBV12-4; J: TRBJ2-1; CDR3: CASSLRLAVNEQFF; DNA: TGTGCCAGCAGTTTGCGACTAGCGGTAAATGAGCAGTTCTTC
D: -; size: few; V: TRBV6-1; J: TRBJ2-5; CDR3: CASALVGGPQETQYF; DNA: TGTGCCAGCGCCCTAGTCGGGGGCCCCCAAGAGACCCAGTACTTC
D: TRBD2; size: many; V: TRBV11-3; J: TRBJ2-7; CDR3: CASSLAGGLYEQYF; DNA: TGTGCCAGCAGCTTAGCGGGAGGGCTCTACGAGCAGTACTTC
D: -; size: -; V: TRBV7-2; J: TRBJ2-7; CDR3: CASSLRGVSYEQYF; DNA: TGTGCCAGCAGCTTAAGGGGTGTCTCCTACGAGCAGTACTTC
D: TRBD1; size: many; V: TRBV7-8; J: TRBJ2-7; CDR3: CASSLGDRVLGYEQYF; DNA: TGTGCCAGCAGCTTAGGGGACAGGGTACTTGGCTACGAGCAGTACTTC
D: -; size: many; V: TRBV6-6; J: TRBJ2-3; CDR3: CASKKVLTDTQYF; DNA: TGTGCCAGCAAAAAGGTACTCACAGATACGCAGTATTTT
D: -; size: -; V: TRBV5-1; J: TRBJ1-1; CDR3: CASSLEGGRTEAFF; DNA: TGCGCCAGCAGCTTGGAGGGAGGGAGAACTGAAGCTTTCTTT
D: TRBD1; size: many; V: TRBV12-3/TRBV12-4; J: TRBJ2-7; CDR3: CASSDPGTGSSYEQYF; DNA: TGTGCCAGCAGCGACCCTGGGACAGGAAGTTCCTACGAGCAGTACTTC
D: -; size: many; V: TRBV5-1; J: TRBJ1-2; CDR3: CASSLVGAGNYGYTF; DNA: TGCGCCAGCAGCTTGGTCGGGGCAGGGAACTATGGCTACACCTTC
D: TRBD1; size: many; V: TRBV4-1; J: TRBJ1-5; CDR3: CASSLYGQGSNQPQHF; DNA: TGCGCCAGCAGCCTTTACGGACAGGGAAGCAATCAGCCCCAGCATTTT
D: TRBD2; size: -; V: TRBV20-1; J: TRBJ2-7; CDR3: CSASESSGSYEQYF; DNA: TGCAGTGCTAGTGAGTCTAGCGGGAGTTACGAGCAGTACTTC
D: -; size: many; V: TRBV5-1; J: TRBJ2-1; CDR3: CASSLTPNPNEQFF; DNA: TGCGCCAGCAGCTTGACCCCCAATCCAAATGAGCAGTTCTTC
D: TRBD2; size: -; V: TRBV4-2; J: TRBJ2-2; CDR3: CASSQGLAGAGGELFF; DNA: TGTGCCAGCAGCCAAGGACTAGCGGGAGCTGGCGGGGAGCTGTTTTTT
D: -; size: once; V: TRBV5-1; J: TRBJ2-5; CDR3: CASSLGGSLETQYF; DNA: TGCGCCAGCAGCTTGGGTGGCAGCTTAGAGACCCAGTACTTC
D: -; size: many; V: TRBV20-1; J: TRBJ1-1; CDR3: CSARDRLEGGTEAFF; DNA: TGCAGTGCTAGAGATCGGTTGGAGGGGGGCACTGAAGCTTTCTTT
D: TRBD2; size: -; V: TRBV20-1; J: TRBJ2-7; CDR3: CSFSLAGESYEQYF; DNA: TGCAGCTTTAGTTTAGCGGGAGAATCCTACGAGCAGTACTTC
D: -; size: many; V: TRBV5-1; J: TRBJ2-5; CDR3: CASSPHWTGREETQYF; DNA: TGCGCCAGCAGCCCCCATTGGACAGGGAGGGAGGAGACCCAGTACTTC
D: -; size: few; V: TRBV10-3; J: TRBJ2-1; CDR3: CAIAGAEDDYNEQFF; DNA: TGTGCCATCGCGGGGGCGGAGGACGACTACAATGAGCAGTTCTTC
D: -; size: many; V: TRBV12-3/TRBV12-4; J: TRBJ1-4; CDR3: CASSLNIGEKLFF; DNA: TGTGCCAGCAGTTTGAACATCGGTGAAAAACTGTTTTTT
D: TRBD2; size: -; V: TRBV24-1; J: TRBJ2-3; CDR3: CATSAHLAGGTDTQYF; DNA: TGTGCCACCAGTGCCCACCTAGCGGGGGGCACAGATACGCAGTATTTT
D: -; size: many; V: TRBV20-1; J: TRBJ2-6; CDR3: CSASANGGANVLTF; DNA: TGCAGTGCTAGTGCTAATGGTGGGGCCAACGTCCTGACTTTC
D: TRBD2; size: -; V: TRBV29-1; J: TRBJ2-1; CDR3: CSVASGSVEQFF; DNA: TGCAGCGTTGCTAGCGGGAGTGTTGAGCAGTTCTTC
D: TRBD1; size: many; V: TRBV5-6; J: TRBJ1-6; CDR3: CASRRWDRVRSPLHF; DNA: TGTGCCAGCAGGCGATGGGACAGGGTGAGGTCACCCCTCCACTTT
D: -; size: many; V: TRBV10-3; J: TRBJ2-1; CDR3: CASGTIGGNEQFF; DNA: TGTGCCAGCGGGACAATCGGGGGCAATGAGCAGTTCTTC
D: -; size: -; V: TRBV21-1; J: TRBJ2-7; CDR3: CASSKCHGSCHEQYF; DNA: TGTGCCAGCAGCAAATGCCACGGGAGCTGCCACGAGCAGTACTTC
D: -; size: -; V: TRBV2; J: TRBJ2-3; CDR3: CASSLLGPDTQYF; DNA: TGTGCCAGCAGTTTACTGGGACCTGATACGCAGTATTTT
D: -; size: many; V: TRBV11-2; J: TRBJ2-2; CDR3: CASSRDREGGGELFF; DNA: TGTGCCAGCAGCCGTGACAGGGAGGGAGGCGGGGAGCTGTTTTTT
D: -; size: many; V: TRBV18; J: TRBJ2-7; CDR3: CASSAQGGDYEQYF; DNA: TGTGCCAGCTCAGCACAGGGCGGGGACTACGAGCAGTACTTC
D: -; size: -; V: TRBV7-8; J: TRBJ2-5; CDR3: CASSQSVRERQETQYF; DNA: TGTGCCAGCAGCCAATCCGTAAGGGAGAGGCAAGAGACCCAGTACTTC